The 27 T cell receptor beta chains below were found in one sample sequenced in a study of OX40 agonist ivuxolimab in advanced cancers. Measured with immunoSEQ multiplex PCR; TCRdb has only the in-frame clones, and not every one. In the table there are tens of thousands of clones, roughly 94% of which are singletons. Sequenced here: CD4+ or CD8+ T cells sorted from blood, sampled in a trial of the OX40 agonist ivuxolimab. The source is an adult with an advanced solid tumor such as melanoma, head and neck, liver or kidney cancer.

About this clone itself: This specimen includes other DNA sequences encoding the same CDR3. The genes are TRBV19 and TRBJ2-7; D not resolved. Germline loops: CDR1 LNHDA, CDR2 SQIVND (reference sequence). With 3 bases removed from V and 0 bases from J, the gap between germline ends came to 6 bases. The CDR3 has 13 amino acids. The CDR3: CASSITASYEQYF. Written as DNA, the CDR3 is TGTGCCAGTAGTATTACAGCCTCCTACGAGCAGTACTTC.

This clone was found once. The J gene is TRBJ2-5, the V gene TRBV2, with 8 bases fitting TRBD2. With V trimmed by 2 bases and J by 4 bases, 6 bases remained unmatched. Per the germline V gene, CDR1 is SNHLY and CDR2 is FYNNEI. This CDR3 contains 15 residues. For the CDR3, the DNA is TGTGCCAGCAGTGAATATTCGGGGGGGCGAGAGACCCAGTACTTC. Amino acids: CASSEYSGGRETQYF.

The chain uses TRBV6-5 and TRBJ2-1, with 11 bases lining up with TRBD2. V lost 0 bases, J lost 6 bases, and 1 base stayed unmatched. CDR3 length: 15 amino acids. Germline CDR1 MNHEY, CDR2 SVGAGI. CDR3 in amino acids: CASSYSGTSGNEQFF. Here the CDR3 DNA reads TGTGCCAGCAGTTACTCCGGGACTAGCGGCAATGAGCAGTTCTTC.

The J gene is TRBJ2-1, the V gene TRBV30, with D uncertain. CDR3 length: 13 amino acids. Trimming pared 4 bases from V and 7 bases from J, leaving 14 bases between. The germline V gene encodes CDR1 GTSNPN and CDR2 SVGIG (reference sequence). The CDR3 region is CAWNTWVGNEQFF. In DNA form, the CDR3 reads TGTGCCTGGAATACTTGGGTGGGGAATGAGCAGTTCTTC.

The CDR3 region has the DNA TGTGCCAGCAGCCCTTACTGGGGGAACACTGAAGCTTTCTTT. Translated: CASSPYWGNTEAFF. The rearrangement joins TRBV7-2 to TRBJ1-1; D ambiguous. CDR1 is SGHTA and CDR2 is FQGNSA in the germline V gene. This CDR3 region has 14 residues. The V gene lost 5 bases and the J gene lost 1 base, with 11 bases spanning the gap. Full variable domain (remainder filled in from reference TRBV7-2 and TRBJ1-1): GAGVSQSPSNKVTEKGKDVELRCDPISGHTALYWYRQSLGQGLEFLIYFQGNSAPDKSGLPSDRFSAERTGGSVSTLTIQRTQQEDSAVYLCASSPYWGNTEAFFGQGTRLTVV.

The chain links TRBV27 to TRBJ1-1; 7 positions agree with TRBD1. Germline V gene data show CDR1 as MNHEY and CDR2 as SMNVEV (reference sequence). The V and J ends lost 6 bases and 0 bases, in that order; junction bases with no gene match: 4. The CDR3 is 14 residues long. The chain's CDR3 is CASRLTGLNTEAFF. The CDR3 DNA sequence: TGTGCCAGCAGATTGACAGGGCTGAACACTGAAGCTTTCTTT.

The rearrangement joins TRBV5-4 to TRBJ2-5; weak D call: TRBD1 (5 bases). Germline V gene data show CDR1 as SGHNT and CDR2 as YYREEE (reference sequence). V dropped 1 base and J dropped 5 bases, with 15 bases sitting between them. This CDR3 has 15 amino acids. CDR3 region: CASSLLVGVKETQYF. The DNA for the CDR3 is TGTGCCAGCAGCTTGTTAGTAGGGGTTAAGGAGACCCAGTACTTC.

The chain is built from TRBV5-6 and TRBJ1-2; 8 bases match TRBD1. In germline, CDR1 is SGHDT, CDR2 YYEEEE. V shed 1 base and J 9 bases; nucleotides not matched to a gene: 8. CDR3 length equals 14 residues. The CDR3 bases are TGTGCCAGCAGCTTGTGGACAGGGCACAGACGCTACACCTTC. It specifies CASSLWTGHRRYTF.

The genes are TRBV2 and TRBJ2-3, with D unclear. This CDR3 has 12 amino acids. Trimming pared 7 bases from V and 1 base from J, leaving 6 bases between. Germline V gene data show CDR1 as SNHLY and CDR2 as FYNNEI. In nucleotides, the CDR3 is TGTGCCAGCAACAGCGGCACAGATACGCAGTATTTT. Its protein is CASNSGTDTQYF.

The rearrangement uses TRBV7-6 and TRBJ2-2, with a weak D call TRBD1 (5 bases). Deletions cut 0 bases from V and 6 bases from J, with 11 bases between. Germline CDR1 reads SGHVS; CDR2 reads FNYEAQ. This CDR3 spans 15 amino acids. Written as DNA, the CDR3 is TGTGCCAGCAGCTTAGCGCAGGGTACGGCCGGGGAGCTGTTTTTT. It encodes CASSLAQGTAGELFF.

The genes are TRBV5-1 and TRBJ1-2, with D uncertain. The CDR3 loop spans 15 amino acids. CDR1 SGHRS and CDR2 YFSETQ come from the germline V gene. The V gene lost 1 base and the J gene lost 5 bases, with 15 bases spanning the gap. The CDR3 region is CASSLKGSGTYGYTF. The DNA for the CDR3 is TGCGCCAGCAGCTTGAAGGGTTCTGGAACGTATGGCTACACCTTC. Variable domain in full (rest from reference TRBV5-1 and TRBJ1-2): KAGVTQTPRYLIKTRGQQVTLSCSPISGHRSVSWYQQTPGQGLQFLFEYFSETQRNKGNFPGRFSGRQFSNSRSEMNVSTLELGDSALYLCASSLKGSGTYGYTFGSGTRLTVV.

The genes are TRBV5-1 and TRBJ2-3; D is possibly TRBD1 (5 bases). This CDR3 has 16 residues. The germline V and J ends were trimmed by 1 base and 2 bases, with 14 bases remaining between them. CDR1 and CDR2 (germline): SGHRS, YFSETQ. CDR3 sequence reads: CASSLFPGRVTDTQYF. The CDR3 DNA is TGCGCCAGCAGCTTGTTCCCGGGCAGGGTCACAGATACGCAGTATTTT.

CDR3 DNA sequence: TGTGCCAGCAGCTTAGACGGGACTATTTCGGATGAGCAGTTCTTC. This sequence encodes CASSLDGTISDEQFF. The chain couples TRBV11-2 to TRBJ2-1; 7 positions match TRBD2. The J segment lost 8 bases and the V segment lost 0 bases, leaving 7 bases of the junction unmatched. CDR3 length: 15 residues. CDR1 is SGHAT, CDR2 FQNNGV, per germline.

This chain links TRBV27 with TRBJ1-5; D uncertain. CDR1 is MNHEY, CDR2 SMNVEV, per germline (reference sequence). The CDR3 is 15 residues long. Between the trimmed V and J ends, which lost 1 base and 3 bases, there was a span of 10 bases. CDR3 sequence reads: CASSLFGRPNQPQHF. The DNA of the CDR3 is TGTGCCAGCAGTTTATTCGGCAGGCCCAATCAGCCCCAGCATTTT.

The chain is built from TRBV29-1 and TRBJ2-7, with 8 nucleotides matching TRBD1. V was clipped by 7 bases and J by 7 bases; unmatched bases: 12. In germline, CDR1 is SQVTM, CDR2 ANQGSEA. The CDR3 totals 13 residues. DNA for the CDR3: TGCAGCGCAGCCAGGGGGCGCGTGGAAGAGCAGTACTTC. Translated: CSAARGRVEEQYF.

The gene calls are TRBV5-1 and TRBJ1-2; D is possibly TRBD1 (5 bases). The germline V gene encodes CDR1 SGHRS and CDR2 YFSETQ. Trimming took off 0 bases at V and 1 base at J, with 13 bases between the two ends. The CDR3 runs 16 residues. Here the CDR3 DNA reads TGCGCCAGCAGCTTGGTCCAGGGTGGGAATAACTATGGCTACACCTTC. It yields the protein CASSLVQGGNNYGYTF.

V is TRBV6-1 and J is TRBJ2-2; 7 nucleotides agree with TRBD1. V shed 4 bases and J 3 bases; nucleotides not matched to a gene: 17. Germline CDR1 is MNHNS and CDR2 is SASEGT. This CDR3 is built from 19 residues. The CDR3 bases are TGTGCCAGCAGTGCCCCAGGGGGTCAGCGGCTGACCCACACCGGGGAGCTGTTTTTT. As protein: CASSAPGGQRLTHTGELFF.

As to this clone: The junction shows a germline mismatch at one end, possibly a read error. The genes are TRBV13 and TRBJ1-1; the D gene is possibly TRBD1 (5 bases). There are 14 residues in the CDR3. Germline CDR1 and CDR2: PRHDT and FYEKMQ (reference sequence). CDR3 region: CASSLGGDAPEAFF. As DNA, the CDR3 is TGTGCCAGCAGCCTAGGAGGGGATGCTCCTGAAGCTTTCTTT.

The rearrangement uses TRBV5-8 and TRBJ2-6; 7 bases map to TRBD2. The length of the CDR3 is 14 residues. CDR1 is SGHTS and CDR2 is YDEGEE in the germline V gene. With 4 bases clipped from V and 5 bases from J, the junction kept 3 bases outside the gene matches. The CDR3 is CASSPGGRANVLTF. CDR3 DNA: TGTGCCAGCAGCCCGGGGGGTCGGGCCAACGTCCTGACTTTC.

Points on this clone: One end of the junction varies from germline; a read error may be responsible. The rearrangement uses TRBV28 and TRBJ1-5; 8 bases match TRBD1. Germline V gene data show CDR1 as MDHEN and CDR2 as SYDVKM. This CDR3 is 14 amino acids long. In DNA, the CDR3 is TGTGCCGGCAGAGAACAGGGGGGCAATCAGCCCCAGCATTTT. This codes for CAGREQGGNQPQHF.

The CDR3 DNA reads as TGTGCCAGCAGCTTGAGCTCCGCCTATGGCTACACCTTC. Protein sequence: CASSLSSAYGYTF. The chain joins TRBV5-6 to TRBJ1-2; D is ambiguous. The germline V gene has CDR1 SGHDT and CDR2 YYEEEE. V was clipped by 1 base and J by 4 bases, with 8 bases between them. This CDR3 region has 13 residues.

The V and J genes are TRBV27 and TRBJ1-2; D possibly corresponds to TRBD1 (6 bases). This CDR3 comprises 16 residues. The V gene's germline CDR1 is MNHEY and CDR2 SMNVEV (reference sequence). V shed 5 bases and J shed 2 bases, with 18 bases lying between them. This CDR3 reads CASSPTEGGYNYGYTF. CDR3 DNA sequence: TGTGCCAGCAGTCCCACTGAGGGGGGATACAACTATGGCTACACCTTC.

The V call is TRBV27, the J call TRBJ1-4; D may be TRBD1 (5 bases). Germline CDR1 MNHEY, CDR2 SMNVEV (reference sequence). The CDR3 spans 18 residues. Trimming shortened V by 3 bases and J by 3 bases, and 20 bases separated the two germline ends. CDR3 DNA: TGTGCCAGCAGTTTTAGTCTAGTGCGGGGGTTGGCTAATGAAAAACTGTTTTTT. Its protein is CASSFSLVRGLANEKLFF.

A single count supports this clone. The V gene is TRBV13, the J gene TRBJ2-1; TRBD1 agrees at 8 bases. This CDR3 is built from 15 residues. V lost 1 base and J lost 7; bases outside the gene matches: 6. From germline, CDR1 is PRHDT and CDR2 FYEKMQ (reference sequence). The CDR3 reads CASSLVDREVNEQFF. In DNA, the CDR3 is TGTGCCAGCAGCTTAGTGGACAGGGAAGTTAATGAGCAGTTCTTC.

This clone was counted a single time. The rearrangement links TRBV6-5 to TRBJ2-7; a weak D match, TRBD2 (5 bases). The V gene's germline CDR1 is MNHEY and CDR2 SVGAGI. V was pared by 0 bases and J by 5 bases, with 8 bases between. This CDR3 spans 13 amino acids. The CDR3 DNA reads TGTGCCAGCAGTTACTCGGGAGAAAACGAGCAGTACTTC. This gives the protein CASSYSGENEQYF.

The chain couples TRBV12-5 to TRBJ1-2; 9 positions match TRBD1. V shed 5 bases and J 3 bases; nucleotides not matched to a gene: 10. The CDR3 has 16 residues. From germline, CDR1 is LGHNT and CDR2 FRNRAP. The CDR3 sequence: CASGIDPRTGDYGYTF. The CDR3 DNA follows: TGTGCTAGTGGTATCGACCCGCGGACAGGGGACTATGGCTACACCTTC.

Written as DNA, the CDR3 is TGTGCCAGCAGCGCATGGAGCTCCTATAATTCACCCCTCCACTTT. This codes for CASSAWSSYNSPLHF. V gene TRBV6-1 combines with J gene TRBJ1-6; no clear D gene. Trimming removed 6 bases from V and 0 bases from J, with 9 bases in between. Germline CDR1 reads MNHNS; CDR2 reads SASEGT. This CDR3 is built from 15 residues.